These 21 T cell receptor beta chains were sequenced from one sample in a study of blood T cells in healthy people across ages. Primed by a sample-barcoded 5' primer and a J-beta primer mix, a second PCR proceeded for about 6 to 11 cycles. One entry per CDR3 protein, called by TCRdb with MiXCR from the 5' RACE reads. The sample records about 810,000 distinct CDR3 sequences, about 36% being singletons. Sequenced input: blood. Every receptor here comes from a man between 18 and 35 years old in good health.

The V call is TRBV4-3, the J call TRBJ2-3; 9 positions match TRBD1. After removal of 4 bases from V and 6 bases from J, the junction contained 8 bases not matched to a gene. Germline-derived CDR1 and CDR2 are LGHNA and YSLEER. The CDR3 contains 15 residues. The CDR3 region has the DNA TGCGCCAGCAGCCCGACAGGGGGTCAGTGGGATACGCAGTATTTT. This sequence encodes CASSPTGGQWDTQYF.

This clonotype was counted a few times. This chain joins TRBV20-1 and TRBJ1-5, with D possibly matching TRBD1 (6 bases). There are 17 residues in the CDR3. Trimming removed 0 bases at V and 0 bases at J, with 15 bases between. Germline V CDR1 and CDR2: DFQATT, SNEGSKA (reference sequence). The CDR3 spells CSAREIGDIISNQPQHF. CDR3 DNA sequence: TGCAGTGCTAGAGAGATTGGGGACATCATTAGCAATCAGCCCCAGCATTTT.

The J gene is TRBJ1-1, the V gene TRBV5-5, with TRBD1 as a possible D gene (6 bases). CDR1 is SGHKS and CDR2 is YYEKEE in the germline V gene (reference sequence). V was pared by 4 bases and J by 10 bases, with 14 bases between. The CDR3 contains 12 residues. Here the CDR3 DNA reads TGTGCCAGCAGCCTACCCTCACAGGGAGCTTTCTTT. Translation gives CASSLPSQGAFF.

This clonotype was found a few times. The chain employs TRBV7-2 and TRBJ2-5; maybe TRBD2 (6 bases). Germline CDR1 reads SGHTA; CDR2 reads FQGNSA. V lost 5 bases and J lost 3, with 13 bases in between. The CDR3 totals 14 residues. This CDR3 reads CASSRERVEETQYF. The CDR3 nucleotides are TGTGCCAGCAGCCGCGAGCGGGTTGAAGAGACCCAGTACTTC.

V is TRBV6-5 and J is TRBJ2-5; tentatively, D is TRBD2 (7 bases). The CDR3 totals 15 residues. V lost 6 bases to trimming and J lost 3 bases, with 17 bases between them. The germline CDR1 and CDR2 sequences are MNHEY and SVGAGI. The CDR3 spells CASSPPGGQKETQYF. The CDR3 bases are TGTGCCAGCAGCCCTCCCGGGGGGCAGAAAGAGACCCAGTACTTC.

This clonotype was observed a few times. The chain joins TRBV20-1 to TRBJ1-2; D possibly corresponds to TRBD1 (6 bases). This CDR3 has 16 residues. Germline CDR1 and CDR2: DFQATT and SNEGSKA (reference sequence). Between the trimmed V and J ends, which lost 1 base and 0 bases, there was a span of 15 bases. CDR3 nucleotide sequence: TGCAGTGCTAGAGTTGGTCCGGACAGACCTAACTATGGCTACACCTTC. Its protein is CSARVGPDRPNYGYTF.

The rearrangement links TRBV4-2 to TRBJ2-1; TRBD2 matches 8 bases. Trimming cost V 7 bases and J 10 bases; bases outside gene matches: 9. This CDR3 is 13 amino acids long. The germline gives CDR1 LGHNA, CDR2 YNFKEQ. Here the CDR3 DNA reads TGTGCCAGCAACCGCGGGACTAGTTACGAGCAGTTCTTC. This codes for CASNRGTSYEQFF.

The genes are TRBV27 and TRBJ2-3; 12 positions agree with TRBD2. Germline-derived CDR1 and CDR2 are MNHEY and SMNVEV (reference sequence). The CDR3 is made up of 19 amino acids. V shed 7 bases, J shed 1 base, and the junction held 15 bases outside the gene matches. CDR3 in DNA: TGTGCCAGCAAACTAGCGGGGGGTGGAAACCCGGATGGCACAGATACGCAGTATTTT. Encoded protein: CASKLAGGGNPDGTDTQYF.

On this clonotype: A junction end diverges from the germline sequence, so it may reflect a read error. The chain is built from TRBV11-2 and TRBJ2-6, with TRBD1 as a possible D gene (5 bases). The V gene's germline CDR1 is SGHAT and CDR2 FQNNGV. This CDR3 region has 17 residues. CDR3 sequence (DNA): TGTGCCAGCAGCTTCTGGACGGTTCTGACTGGGGCCAACGTCCTGAATTTC. This codes for CASSFWTVLTGANVLNF.

This clonotype was found once. A read error may produce the germline difference seen at one junction end. The CDR3 protein is CAGSLGQNYGYTF. CDR3 DNA sequence: TGCGCCGGCAGCTTGGGTCAGAACTATGGCTACACTTTC. This chain links TRBV5-1 with TRBJ1-2; no definite D call. The germline gives CDR1 SGHRS, CDR2 YFSETQ. CDR3 length equals 13 residues.

The rearrangement joins TRBV6-6 to TRBJ1-1; a possible D gene is TRBD1 (5 bases). Germline CDR1 MNHNY, CDR2 SVGAGI (reference sequence). The CDR3 totals 16 residues. Trimming cost V 0 bases and J 4 bases, with 15 bases left between them. CDR3 region: CASSYSSDSQGTEAFF. Here the CDR3 DNA reads TGTGCCAGCAGTTACTCTTCCGACAGCCAGGGCACTGAAGCTTTCTTT.

In its sample, this clonotype was seen a few times. The chain is built from TRBV27 and TRBJ2-1, with D perhaps matching TRBD1 or TRBD2 (5 bases each). Germline CDR1 reads MNHEY; CDR2 reads SMNVEV (reference sequence). With 2 bases removed from V and 13 bases from J, the gap between germline ends came to 24 bases. This CDR3 is built from 16 residues. CDR3 bases: TGTGCCAGCAGTTTAAACTCCAGGGACCGGCGCGGTGAACAGTTCTTC. Amino acid sequence: CASSLNSRDRRGEQFF.

This clonotype was counted between two and nine times. CDR3 nucleotide sequence: TGTGCCAGCAGCGCCGGATCAAGGTCTTGGGGGACACAAACCTACGAGCAGTACTTC. Encoded protein: CASSAGSRSWGTQTYEQYF. This chain joins TRBV9 and TRBJ2-7; TRBD1 is a possible D gene (6 bases). Germline CDR1 is SGDLS and CDR2 is YYNGEE. V dropped 3 bases and J dropped 2 bases, with 27 bases sitting between them. CDR3 size: 19 residues.

The rearrangement joins TRBV5-6 to TRBJ1-4; perhaps TRBD1 as D (6 bases). The CDR3 is made up of 17 amino acids. The V gene's germline CDR1 is SGHDT and CDR2 YYEEEE. Trimming removed 1 base at V and 7 bases at J, with 20 bases between. The CDR3 DNA reads TGTGCCAGCAGCTTGTATTCGGGATCGGCGGACAGTGAAAAACTGTTTTTT. Its translation: CASSLYSGSADSEKLFF.

This clonotype has ten or more counts. The chain links TRBV5-1 to TRBJ2-3; TRBD2 might be the D (5 bases). V lost 1 base and J 6 bases, leaving 12 bases between the germline ends. This CDR3 comprises 14 residues. Germline V CDR1 and CDR2: SGHRS, YFSETQ. The CDR3 here is CASSLNPGSDTQYF. The CDR3 DNA is TGCGCCAGCAGCTTGAACCCGGGATCGGATACGCAGTATTTT. The entire variable domain, with the rest obtained from reference TRBV5-1 and TRBJ2-3, is as follows: KAGVTQTPRYLIKTRGQQVTLSCSPISGHRSVSWYQQTPGQGLQFLFEYFSETQRNKGNFPGRFSGRQFSNSRSEMNVSTLELGDSALYLCASSLNPGSDTQYFGPGTRLTVL.

As regards this clonotype: A clone one base away is much larger, so this may be a read error. This rearrangement joins TRBV29-1 to TRBJ2-5; the D gene is possibly TRBD1 (6 bases). V shed 6 bases and J shed 11 bases, with 19 bases lying between them. Germline V CDR1 and CDR2: SQVTM, ANQGSEA. The CDR3 consists of 12 residues. CDR3 sequence: CSVGEWDNEQYF. CDR3 coding DNA: TGCAGCGTGGGAGAGTGGGACAATGAGCAGTACTTC.

There are many counts of this clonotype. The chain combines TRBV12-3 or TRBV12-4 with TRBJ1-1, with D unresolved. Trimming shortened V by 3 bases and J by 5 bases, and 13 bases separated the two germline ends. The CDR3 contains 14 residues. DNA for the CDR3: TGTGCCAGCAGTTTCGGAGTAAGCGGGACTGAAGCTTTCTTT. Protein product: CASSFGVSGTEAFF.

This clonotype was detected many times. No DNA is shown, since the ends of the CDR3 on it are uncertain; the CDR3 is the one TCRdb lists. V and J are TRBV29-1 and TRBJ2-1; the table's D call of TRBD1 was not tested on the DNA. Germline CDR1 is SQVTM and CDR2 is ANQGSEA. Both ends counted, the CDR3 spans 9 residues. CDR3 in amino acids: CSVGKGTFF.

The chain couples TRBV9 to TRBJ2-5, with no clear D. V lost 0 bases to trimming and J lost 4 bases, with 13 bases between them. The CDR3 runs 15 residues. In germline, CDR1 is SGDLS, CDR2 YYNGEE. The chain's CDR3 is CASSVDGFGRETQYF. The DNA for the CDR3 is TGTGCCAGCAGCGTAGATGGTTTCGGGCGAGAGACCCAGTACTTC.

This clonotype was picked up many times. The J gene is TRBJ2-5, the V gene TRBV18; D is undetermined. CDR1 KGHSH and CDR2 LQKENI come from the germline V gene. V was clipped by 3 bases and J by 1 base, with 9 bases between them. This CDR3 contains 14 residues. CDR3 sequence (DNA): TGTGCCAGCTCACCTTCAGGATTCCAAGAGACCCAGTACTTC. Its protein is CASSPSGFQETQYF.

This clonotype occurred once. This chain connects TRBV5-6 to TRBJ1-5; TRBD1 aligns across 7 bases. The CDR3 covers 14 residues. The V gene end was trimmed by 4 bases and the J gene end by 7 bases; junction bases not matched to a gene: 8. Germline lookup yields CDR1 SGHDT and CDR2 YYEEEE. The CDR3, as DNA: TGTGCCAGCAGCCTACAGGGGCGGGGGCAGCCCCAGCATTTT. It codes for CASSLQGRGQPQHF.